The 6 T cell receptor beta chains below all came from one sample that was sequenced in a study of response to subunit inactivated influenza vaccine. TCRdb passed the RT-PCR reads through MiXCR, listing each CDR3 protein once. The data hold hundreds of thousands of distinct CDR3 sequences, with around 25% observed a single time. Specimen: CD4+ T cells sorted from PBMCs, collected 5 days after vaccination. The receptors stem from a man aged 50 to 59 who received an inactivated influenza vaccine.

The CDR3 protein is CASSPQGSEQYF. The DNA of the CDR3 is TGTGCCAGCTCACCCCAGGGAAGCGAGCAGTACTTC. The gene calls are TRBV18 and TRBJ2-7, with a possible D match to TRBD1 (5 bases). Germline-derived CDR1 and CDR2 are KGHSH and LQKENI. The CDR3 runs to 12 residues. V lost 3 bases, J lost 6 bases, and 9 bases lay in between.

The CDR3 DNA is TGTGCCAGCAGTGATTCCGGGACACTTAACACCGGGGAGCTGTTTTTT. This sequence encodes CASSDSGTLNTGELFF. The V gene is TRBV12-3 or TRBV12-4, the J gene TRBJ2-2; possible D gene TRBD1, 6 bases. V was cut by 5 bases and J by 2 bases, with 15 bases left in between. The CDR3 consists of 16 residues.

The genes are TRBV3-1 and TRBJ2-1; 11 bases are a match to TRBD2. The V segment lost 2 bases and the J segment 12 bases; nucleotides outside the gene matches: 6. This CDR3 has 14 residues. The V gene's germline CDR1 is LGHDT and CDR2 YNNKEL (reference sequence). The CDR3 DNA sequence: TGTGCCAGCAGCCAAAGCCGACTAGCGGGGATGCAGTTCTTC. Encoded protein: CASSQSRLAGMQFF.

V and J are TRBV11-2 and TRBJ2-7; tentatively, D is TRBD2 (5 bases). V was shortened by 1 base and J by 2 bases, with 9 bases between the two germline ends. Germline CDR1 is SGHAT and CDR2 is FQNNGV. This CDR3 is 14 amino acids long. CDR3 nucleotides: TGTGCCAGCAGCTTAGCAGGAGCGGCCTACGAGCAGTACTTC. Amino acid sequence: CASSLAGAAYEQYF. Full variable domain (remainder filled in from reference TRBV11-2 and TRBJ2-7): EAGVAQSPRYKIIEKRQSVAFWCNPISGHATLYWYQQILGQGPKLLIQFQNNGVVDDSQLPKDRFSAERLKGVDSTLKIQPAKLEDSAVYLCASSLAGAAYEQYFGPGTRLTVT.

About this clonotype: Germline is not matched at one junction end, which may reflect a read error. CDR3 loop: CSATLRLAGGINEQFF. The CDR3 bases are TGTAGTGCTACCCTCCGACTAGCGGGGGGGATCAATGAGCAGTTCTTC. The chain links TRBV20-1 to TRBJ2-1, with 14 positions matching TRBD2. CDR3 length: 16 amino acids. The germline V gene has CDR1 DFQATT and CDR2 SNEGSKA (reference sequence).

The V and J genes are TRBV7-2 and TRBJ2-3, with D possibly being TRBD2 (6 bases). This CDR3 is built from 23 residues. Trimming pared 3 bases from V and 2 bases from J, leaving 36 bases between. CDR1 is SGHTA and CDR2 is FQGNSA in the germline V gene. CDR3 bases: TGTGCCAGCAGCTTTTCCCGACTAGTCGCCGGAATATACATCTCTGAGCTCACAGATACGCAGTATTTT. Its protein is CASSFSRLVAGIYISELTDTQYF.